Shown below are 24 T cell receptor beta chains from a single sample sequenced in a study of CD8+ T cells in alopecia areata. cDNA prepared by RNA extraction and subsequent reverse transcription served as the template for sequencing. Repertoires were generated with immunoSEQ multiplex PCR, while TCRdb's copy carries only in-frame clones and drops some. The table includes around 60,000 clones, roughly 47% detected once. Sequencing was performed on NKG2D-low CD8+ T cells sorted from blood. The source is a human donor with alopecia areata.

The chain uses TRBV5-1 and TRBJ2-3; D may be TRBD2 (6 bases). Looked up from germline, CDR1 is SGHRS and CDR2 is YFSETQ. Trimming shortened V by 3 bases and J by 6 bases, and 20 bases separated the two germline ends. This CDR3 contains 16 residues. DNA of the CDR3: TGCGCCAGCAGCTGGTCCGGGACTGCGGCGGCGGATACGCAGTATTTT. As protein: CASSWSGTAAADTQYF.

The V and J genes are TRBV9 and TRBJ2-3, with a tentative D call TRBD1 (6 bases). The CDR3 runs 14 residues. Trimming shortened V by 0 bases and J by 4 bases, and 9 bases separated the two germline ends. CDR1 and CDR2 from the germline V gene are SGDLS and YYNGEE. The CDR3: CASSVDRASDTQYF. CDR3 coding DNA: TGTGCCAGCAGCGTAGACAGGGCGTCAGATACGCAGTATTTT.

V usage is TRBV7-6 and J usage is TRBJ2-1; D may be TRBD1 (6 bases). Trimming shortened V by 6 bases and J by 8 bases, and 11 bases separated the two germline ends. The CDR3 runs to 12 residues. Germline V gene data show CDR1 as SGHVS and CDR2 as FNYEAQ. The CDR3 protein is CASSLTGHEQFF. CDR3 DNA: TGTGCCAGCAGTCTCACAGGGCATGAGCAGTTCTTC.

This clone was observed a few times. The J gene is TRBJ1-1, the V gene TRBV23-1, with unresolved D. TRBV23-1 is noted as an ORF with a role that remains uncertain. Trimming stripped 2 bases from V and 1 base from J, with 8 bases between. The CDR3 has 14 amino acids. Here the CDR3 reads CASSQKGRNTEAFF. The CDR3 region has the DNA TGCGCCAGCAGTCAAAAAGGGAGGAACACTGAAGCTTTCTTT.

CDR3 in amino acids: CASSLRGTAGELFF. CDR3 DNA: TGTGCCAGCAGTTTACGGGGGACCGCCGGGGAGCTGTTTTTT. The chain is built from TRBV27 and TRBJ2-2; possible D gene TRBD2, 6 bases. Trimming pared 2 bases from V and 6 bases from J, leaving 10 bases between. Germline V CDR1 and CDR2: MNHEY, SMNVEV (reference sequence). The CDR3 is 14 amino acids.

The chain recombines TRBV13 with TRBJ1-2, with D possibly matching TRBD1 (6 bases). Trimming took 0 bases from V and 7 from J, leaving 21 bases between them. The germline V gene encodes CDR1 PRHDT and CDR2 FYEKMQ (reference sequence). The CDR3 is 17 amino acids. CDR3 loop: CASSLGRGGRANGGYTF. The CDR3 bases are TGTGCCAGCAGCTTAGGCCGGGGGGGCAGGGCAAATGGTGGCTACACCTTC.

The chain joins TRBV7-9 to TRBJ2-7, with D unclear. V was cut by 6 bases and J by 6 bases, with 18 bases left in between. CDR3 length: 14 amino acids. Per germline, CDR1 SEHNR and CDR2 FQNEAQ (reference sequence). This CDR3 reads CASSHTGPASEQYF. The CDR3 DNA sequence: TGTGCCAGCAGTCATACCGGGCCCGCGAGCGAGCAGTACTTC.

This clone showed up just a few times. The CDR3 loop reads CASNGPGNPGTDTQYF. The CDR3 DNA sequence: TGCGCCAGCAATGGTCCCGGGAACCCGGGCACAGATACGCAGTATTTT. The V and J genes are TRBV4-1 and TRBJ2-3; TRBD2 might be the D (5 bases). The CDR3 totals 16 residues. Germline CDR1 reads MGHRA; CDR2 reads YSYEKL. V was clipped by 7 bases and J by 1 base, with 18 bases between them.

This clone was observed a single time. This chain joins TRBV13 and TRBJ1-2; D is uncertain. Between the trimmed V and J ends, which lost 0 bases and 4 bases, there was a span of 12 bases. CDR1 is PRHDT and CDR2 is FYEKMQ in the germline V gene (reference sequence). The length of the CDR3 is 15 residues. The chain's CDR3 is CASSLGLSDRYGYTF. CDR3 coding DNA: TGTGCCAGCAGCTTAGGCTTGTCGGACCGCTATGGCTACACCTTC.

This chain links TRBV4-3 with TRBJ2-7, with D perhaps assigned TRBD1 or TRBD2 (7 bases each). Germline V CDR1 and CDR2: LGHNA, YSLEER. This CDR3 spans 16 amino acids. The V end lost 1 base, the J end lost 4 bases, and 17 bases lay between the germline ends. CDR3 nucleotides: TGCGCCAGCAGCCAAGTGAGGGGGCAGGGGGGGTACGAGCAGTACTTC. The encoded protein is CASSQVRGQGGYEQYF.

V gene TRBV5-1 combines with J gene TRBJ2-5; perhaps D is TRBD1 or TRBD2 (5 bases each). Trimming cost V 4 bases and J 0 bases, with 10 bases left between them. Germline CDR1 reads SGHRS; CDR2 reads YFSETQ. This CDR3 is built from 14 residues. The CDR3 coding sequence is TGCGCCAGCAGCGGGGACCTTAACCAAGAGACCCAGTACTTC. This codes for CASSGDLNQETQYF.

This chain links TRBV7-2 with TRBJ2-7, with 9 bases lining up with TRBD2. With 1 base clipped from V and 3 bases from J, the junction kept 7 bases outside the gene matches. The length of the CDR3 is 16 residues. Germline CDR1 reads SGHTA; CDR2 reads FQGNSA. CDR3 protein: CASSLVFGTSLYEQYF. CDR3 DNA: TGTGCCAGCAGCTTAGTTTTCGGGACTAGCCTCTACGAGCAGTACTTC.

The sample holds a few counts of this clone. The chain uses TRBV20-1 and TRBJ2-3; D gene ambiguous. The CDR3 has 11 amino acids. V was pared by 1 base and J by 8 bases, with 7 bases between. Germline loops: CDR1 DFQATT, CDR2 SNEGSKA (reference sequence). DNA of the CDR3: TGCAGTGCTAGAGCCCCAAGTACGCAGTATTTT. Amino acid sequence: CSARAPSTQYF.

This clone was detected only a few times. The chain couples TRBV21-1 to TRBJ1-4. TRBV21-1 is listed as a pseudogene. CDR3 size: 15 residues. The CDR3 spells CASSNYEGENEKLFF. CDR3 nucleotide sequence: TGTGCCAGCAGCAATTATGAAGGGGAGAATGAAAAACTGTTTTTT.

V gene TRBV6-5 combines with J gene TRBJ1-1, with D possibly being TRBD1 (6 bases). V was clipped by 7 bases and J by 1 base, with 13 bases between them. Per the germline V gene, CDR1 is MNHEY and CDR2 is SVGAGI. The CDR3 sequence is 14 residues long. The chain's CDR3 is CASTWAGANTEAFF. CDR3 DNA: TGTGCCAGCACCTGGGCGGGGGCGAACACTGAAGCTTTCTTT.

The V gene is TRBV29-1, the J gene TRBJ2-3; 10 positions agree with TRBD2. The trim removed 5 bases at V and 1 base at J, leaving 24 bases unmatched. The CDR3 extends over 21 amino acids. CDR1 is SQVTM, CDR2 ANQGSEA, per germline. The CDR3 bases are TGCAGCGTTCTCGGGGGGAGCTTATTCGGGAGCGGGAGGGCCCGCACAGATACGCAGTATTTT. Protein product: CSVLGGSLFGSGRARTDTQYF.

The CDR3 DNA reads TGCGCCAGCAGCTTGAACGGAGAGACCCAGTACTTC. It specifies CASSLNGETQYF. The V and J genes are TRBV5-1 and TRBJ2-5; D is undetermined. The ends were cut back, 1 base at V and 4 bases at J, with 5 bases in the middle. From germline, CDR1 is SGHRS and CDR2 YFSETQ. This CDR3 spans 12 amino acids.

This clone was found a few times. The V gene is TRBV29-1, the J gene TRBJ1-1; D gene uncertain. CDR1 is SQVTM, CDR2 ANQGSEA, per germline. V was shortened by 6 bases and J by 5 bases, with 10 bases between the two germline ends. The CDR3 runs to 11 residues. The CDR3, as DNA: TGCAGCGTGGGCAGCGGAACTGAAGCTTTCTTT. Translated, it gives CSVGSGTEAFF.

This clone has just a few counts. The rearrangement joins TRBV29-1 to TRBJ1-2; no reliable D call. CDR1 and CDR2 from the germline V gene are SQVTM and ANQGSEA. V shed 2 bases and J shed 6 bases, with 13 bases lying between them. The CDR3 contains 13 residues. For the CDR3, the DNA is TGCAGCGTTGAACCCGAGGGAAGACATGGCTACACCTTC. Protein: CSVEPEGRHGYTF.

In its sample, this clone was seen once. The chain joins TRBV2 to TRBJ2-7; D is uncertain. The CDR3 covers 11 residues. Germline loops: CDR1 SNHLY, CDR2 FYNNEI. V was clipped by 8 bases and J by 9 bases, with 14 bases between them. In DNA, the CDR3 is TGTGCCAGCCGAACTGCCCAAGGGCAGTACTTC. It codes for CASRTAQGQYF.

This chain uses TRBV9 with TRBJ2-7; TRBD2 agrees at 7 bases. The CDR3 is 14 amino acids. After removal of 4 bases from V and 7 bases from J, the junction contained 11 bases not matched to a gene. Germline-derived CDR1 and CDR2 are SGDLS and YYNGEE. This CDR3 reads CASSPGLPWEEQYF. The CDR3 DNA reads TGTGCCAGCAGCCCGGGACTACCTTGGGAAGAGCAGTACTTC.

The rearrangement links TRBV7-9 to TRBJ2-7; D remains unclear. The CDR3 extends over 13 amino acids. Germline CDR1 SEHNR, CDR2 FQNEAQ (reference sequence). Trimming pared 4 bases from V and 5 bases from J, leaving 12 bases between. CDR3 nucleotides: TGTGCCAGCAGCTCCCCGCTGGAAAACGAGCAGTACTTC. Its translation is CASSSPLENEQYF. Using reference TRBV7-9 and TRBJ2-7 for the parts outside the CDR3, the full variable domain is DTGVSQNPRHKITKRGQNVTFRCDPISEHNRLYWYRQTLGQGPEFLTYFQNEAQLEKSRLLSDRFSAERPKGSFSTLEIQRTEQGDSAMYLCASSSPLENEQYFGPGTRLTVT.

This clone was seen more than once but under ten times. The sample holds other DNA sequences that translate to the same CDR3. This sequence joins TRBV29-1 and TRBJ1-1; D is ambiguous. Germline loops: CDR1 SQVTM, CDR2 ANQGSEA. V lost 1 base, J lost 0 bases, and 6 bases lay in between. This CDR3 comprises 13 residues. The CDR3 sequence is CSVEGGVNTEAFF. The CDR3 nucleotides are TGCAGCGTTGAAGGCGGGGTGAACACTGAAGCTTTCTTT.

This clone was detected a few times. Other DNA sequences in this specimen translate into the identical CDR3. CDR3 in amino acids: CASSVSNEQFF. As DNA, the CDR3 is TGTGCCAGCAGCGTTAGCAATGAGCAGTTCTTC. This chain joins TRBV9 and TRBJ2-1; D is uncertain. Germline assignment: CDR1 SGDLS and CDR2 YYNGEE. This CDR3 region has 11 residues. Deletions cut 2 bases from V and 6 bases from J, with 3 bases between.